This T cell receptor (beta chain) is from a study of T-cell memory formation after mild COVID-19. Researchers used 5'RACE with constant-segment primers to make TCR alpha and TCR beta cDNA libraries that carry sample barcodes and UMIs. Using its own MiXCR run on the 5' RACE reads, TCRdb lists one record per CDR3 protein. This repertoire shows some 490,000 distinct CDR3 sequences, around a sixth found once; its top ten account for around 12%. The sequence was obtained from an adult woman who had mild COVID-19 (a few samples of this study predate the infection). Cell type and time point are not known. Sequencing was carried out using PBMCs or a T cell subset sorted from them (not recorded which).

The CDR3 DNA reads as TGTGCCAGCAGCTCCGGGACAGGGGATGAAAAACTGTTTTTT. Amino acids: CASSSGTGDEKLFF. The chain is built from TRBV7-9 and TRBJ1-4, with TRBD1 matching 10 bases. V trimming: 4 bases; J trimming: 6 bases; junction bases outside the gene matches: 2. The CDR3 runs to 14 residues. In germline, CDR1 is SEHNR, CDR2 FQNEAQ (reference sequence).